This T cell receptor beta chain was obtained from a study of identifying expanded T cells in peripheral blood. Looked up from germline, CDR1 is SNHLY and CDR2 is FYNNEI. The germline V and J ends were trimmed by 8 bases and 4 bases, with 11 bases remaining between them. The CDR3 contains 13 residues. This clone was seen only a few times. The repertoire was sequenced with immunoSEQ multiplex PCR; TCRdb's copy has only in-frame clones and lacks some. The profile shows some 120,000 clones, approximately 84% of them singletons. This clonotype was obtained from a person aged 18 to 70 in good health. V gene TRBV2 combines with J gene TRBJ2-2; possible D gene TRBD1, 6 bases. The sample comprised blood. The CDR3 protein is CASRQASTGELFF. The CDR3, as DNA: TGTGCCAGCCGACAGGCCTCCACCGGGGAGCTGTTTTTT.